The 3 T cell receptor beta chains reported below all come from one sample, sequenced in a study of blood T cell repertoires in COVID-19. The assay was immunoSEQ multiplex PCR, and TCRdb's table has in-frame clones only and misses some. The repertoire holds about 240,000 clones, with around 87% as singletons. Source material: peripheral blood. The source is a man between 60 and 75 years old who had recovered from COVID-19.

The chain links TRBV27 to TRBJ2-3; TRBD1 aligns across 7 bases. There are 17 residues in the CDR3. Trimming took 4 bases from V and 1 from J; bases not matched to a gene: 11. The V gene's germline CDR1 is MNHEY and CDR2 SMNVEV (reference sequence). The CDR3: CASSYKATGFGTDTQYF. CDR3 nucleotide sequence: TGTGCCAGCAGTTATAAGGCGACAGGGTTCGGCACAGATACGCAGTATTTT.

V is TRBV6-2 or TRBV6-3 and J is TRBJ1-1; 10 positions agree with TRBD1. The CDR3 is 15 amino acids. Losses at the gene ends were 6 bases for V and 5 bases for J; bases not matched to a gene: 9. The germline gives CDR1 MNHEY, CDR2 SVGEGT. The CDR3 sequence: CASSKPGQGITEAFF. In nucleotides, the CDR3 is TGTGCCAGCAGCAAGCCGGGACAGGGGATTACTGAAGCTTTCTTT.

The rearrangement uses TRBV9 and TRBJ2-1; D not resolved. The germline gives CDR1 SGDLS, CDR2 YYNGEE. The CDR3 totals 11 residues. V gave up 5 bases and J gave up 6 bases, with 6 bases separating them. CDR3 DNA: TGTGCCAGCAGTTACAGCAATGAGCAGTTCTTC. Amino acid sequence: CASSYSNEQFF.